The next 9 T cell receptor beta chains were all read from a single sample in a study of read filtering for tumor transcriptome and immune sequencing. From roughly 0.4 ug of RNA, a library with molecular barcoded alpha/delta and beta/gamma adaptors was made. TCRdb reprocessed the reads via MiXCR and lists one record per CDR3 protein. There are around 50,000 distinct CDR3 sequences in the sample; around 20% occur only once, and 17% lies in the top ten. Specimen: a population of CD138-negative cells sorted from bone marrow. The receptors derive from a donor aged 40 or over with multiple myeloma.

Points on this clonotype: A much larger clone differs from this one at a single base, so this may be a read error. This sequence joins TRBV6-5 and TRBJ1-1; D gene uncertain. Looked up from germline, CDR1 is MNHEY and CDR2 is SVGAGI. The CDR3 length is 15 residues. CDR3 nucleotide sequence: TGTGCCAGCAGTCGCGAAGTCACGACTAACACTGATGCTTTCTTT. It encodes CASSREVTTNTDAFF.

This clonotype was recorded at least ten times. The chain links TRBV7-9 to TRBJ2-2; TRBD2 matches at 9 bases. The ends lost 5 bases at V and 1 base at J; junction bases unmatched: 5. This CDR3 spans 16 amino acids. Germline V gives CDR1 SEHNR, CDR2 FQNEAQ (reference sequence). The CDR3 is CASSPSGGRNTGELFF. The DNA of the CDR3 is TGTGCCAGCAGCCCAAGCGGGGGGCGGAACACCGGGGAGCTGTTTTTT.

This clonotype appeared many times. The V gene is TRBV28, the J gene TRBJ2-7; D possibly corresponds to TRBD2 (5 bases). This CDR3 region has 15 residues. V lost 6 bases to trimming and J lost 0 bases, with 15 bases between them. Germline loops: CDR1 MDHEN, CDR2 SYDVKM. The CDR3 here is CASSSGLRSSYEQYF. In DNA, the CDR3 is TGTGCCAGCAGCTCCGGACTTCGGAGCTCCTACGAGCAGTACTTC. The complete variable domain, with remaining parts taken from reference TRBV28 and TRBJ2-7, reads DVKVTQSSRYLVKRTGEKVFLECVQDMDHENMFWYRQDPGLGLRLIYFSYDVKMKEKGDIPEGYSVSREKKERFSLILESASTNQTSMYLCASSSGLRSSYEQYFGPGTRLTVT.

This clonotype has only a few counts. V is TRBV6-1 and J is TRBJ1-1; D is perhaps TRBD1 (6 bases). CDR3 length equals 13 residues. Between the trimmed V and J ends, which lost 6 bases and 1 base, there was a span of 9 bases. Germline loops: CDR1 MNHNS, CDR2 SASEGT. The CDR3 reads CASREQGNTEAFF. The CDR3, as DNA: TGTGCCAGCAGGGAACAGGGGAACACTGAAGCTTTCTTT.

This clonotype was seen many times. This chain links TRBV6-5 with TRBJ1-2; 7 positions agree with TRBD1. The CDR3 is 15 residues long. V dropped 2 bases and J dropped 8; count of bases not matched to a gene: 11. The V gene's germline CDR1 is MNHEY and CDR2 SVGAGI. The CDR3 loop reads CASSYMGGDRAGYTF. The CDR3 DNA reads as TGTGCCAGCAGTTACATGGGGGGTGACAGGGCGGGCTACACCTTC.

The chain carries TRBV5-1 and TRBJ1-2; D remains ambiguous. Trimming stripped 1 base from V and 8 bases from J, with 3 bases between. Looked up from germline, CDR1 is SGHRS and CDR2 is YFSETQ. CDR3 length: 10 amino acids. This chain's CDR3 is CASSLKGYTF. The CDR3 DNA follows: TGCGCCAGCAGCTTGAAAGGCTACACCTTC. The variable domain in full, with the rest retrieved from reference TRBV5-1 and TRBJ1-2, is KAGVTQTPRYLIKTRGQQVTLSCSPISGHRSVSWYQQTPGQGLQFLFEYFSETQRNKGNFPGRFSGRQFSNSRSEMNVSTLELGDSALYLCASSLKGYTFGSGTRLTVV.

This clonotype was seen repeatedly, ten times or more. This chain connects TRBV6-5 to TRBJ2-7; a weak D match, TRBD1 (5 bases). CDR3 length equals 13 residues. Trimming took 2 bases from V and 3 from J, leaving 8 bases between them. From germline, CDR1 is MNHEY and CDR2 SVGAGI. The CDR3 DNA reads TGTGCCAGCAGTTACCACAGGAACTACGAGCAGTACTTC. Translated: CASSYHRNYEQYF.

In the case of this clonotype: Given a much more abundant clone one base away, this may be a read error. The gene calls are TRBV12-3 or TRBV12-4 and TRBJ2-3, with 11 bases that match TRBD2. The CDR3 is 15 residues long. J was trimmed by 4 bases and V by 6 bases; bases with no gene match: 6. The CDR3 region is CASRGLAGHADTQYF. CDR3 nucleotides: TGTGCCAGCAGAGGACTAGCGGGCCACGCAGATACGCAGTATTTT.

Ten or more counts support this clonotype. This CDR3 reads CASSQSPYAAGGKETQYF. CDR3 in DNA: TGCGCCAGCAGCCAATCCCCTTACGCAGCGGGGGGTAAAGAGACCCAGTACTTC. The J gene is TRBJ2-5, the V gene TRBV4-1; 9 nucleotides line up with TRBD2. The germline V gene has CDR1 MGHRA and CDR2 YSYEKL. The V gene end was trimmed by 2 bases and the J gene end by 3 bases; junction bases not matched to a gene: 13. The CDR3 runs to 18 residues.